The 3 T cell receptor beta chains presented below share a single source sample, sequenced in a study of blood T cell repertoires in COVID-19. TCRdb keeps only in-frame clones here, not all; method: immunoSEQ multiplex PCR. The sample contains more than 150,000 clones, roughly 85% of which appear only once. Specimen: peripheral blood. These receptors were collected from a woman aged 30 to 39 with acute or convalescent COVID-19.

The rearrangement uses TRBV6-5 and TRBJ2-7, with D possibly matching TRBD2 (6 bases). Germline loops: CDR1 MNHEY, CDR2 SVGAGI. V was clipped by 4 bases and J by 0 bases, with 10 bases between them. The CDR3 totals 14 residues. The CDR3 DNA reads TGTGCCAGCAGTTTTAGCGGTAGCTCCTACGAGCAGTACTTC. Amino acid sequence: CASSFSGSSYEQYF.

The chain combines TRBV13 with TRBJ2-4; 14 bases align to TRBD2. Germline loops: CDR1 PRHDT, CDR2 FYEKMQ (reference sequence). With 5 bases clipped from V and 7 bases from J, the junction kept 13 bases outside the gene matches. The CDR3 contains 18 residues. The CDR3 loop is CASSRGGTSGRKGNIQYF. The CDR3 nucleotides are TGTGCCAGCAGCCGAGGCGGGACTAGCGGGAGAAAAGGGAACATTCAGTACTTC.

The chain has TRBV5-1 and TRBJ2-7; 13 bases map to TRBD2. The germline V gene encodes CDR1 SGHRS and CDR2 YFSETQ. This CDR3 has 17 amino acids. J gave up 4 bases and V 0 bases, and 7 bases lay outside the gene matches. The CDR3 loop reads CASSLAGLAGLGYEQYF. The DNA of the CDR3 is TGCGCCAGCAGCTTGGCGGGACTAGCGGGATTGGGGTACGAGCAGTACTTC.